There are many counts of the clone carrying this T cell receptor beta chain. Its specificity is not known. Nobody among the patients had been given any treatment before thyroid surgery. The record originates from a study of metastatic and nonmetastatic thyroid tumors. About the research overall: Comparison of repertoires was carried out across blood and tumor or nodule tissue from malignant and benign thyroid patients.

Findings and caveats of the study: Malignant thyroid tumors reportedly had TCR beta diversity that was significantly higher than in benign nodules, in blood and tumor.

In the original analysis: Building a distant-metastasis classifier for papillary thyroid cancer drew on CDR3 differences across clinicopathological groups. MiXCR reprocessed the PCR reads for TCRdb. TCRdb, not the authors, supplied the V and J calls. The sample includes tens of thousands of clones, around 20% of them seen just once. Sequencing was performed on adjacent normal tissue. This sequence was found in a female donor with papillary thyroid cancer or a benign thyroid nodule (not recorded which). Some clones in this sample may be carry-over from other donors' samples.

Here the CDR3 DNA reads TGTGCCAGCGGAAGAGGGACAGGGGGCGGCGAGCAGTACTTC. It yields the protein CASGRGTGGGEQYF. The chain uses TRBV9 and TRBJ2-7; 12 bases match TRBD1. CDR3 length equals 14 residues. Germline-derived CDR1 and CDR2 are SGDLS and YYNGEE. J gave up 6 bases and V 7 bases, and 8 bases lay outside the gene matches. Complete variable domain (other parts from reference TRBV9 and TRBJ2-7): DSGVTQTPKHLITATGQRVTLRCSPRSGDLSVYWYQQSLDQGLQFLIQYYNGEERAKGNILERFSAQQFPDLHSELNLSSLELGDSALYFCASGRGTGGGEQYFGPGTRLTVT.